This is a list of T cell receptor beta chains from one sample in a study of blood T cell repertoires in COVID-19. Some clones are missing from TCRdb's copy, which holds only in-frame ones; the method was immunoSEQ multiplex PCR. The sample includes about 58,000 clones, 90% to 95% of them seen just once. The sequencing sample was made of peripheral blood. The receptors stem from a man aged 45-65 years with active COVID-19. Both conserved end residues are part of each CDR3. Each record gives: CDR3 length, clone size, V gene, J gene, D gene, CDR3 protein, CDR3 DNA. D genes are given only for firm matches. The size field is filled for only some rows; it gives once, few, many or a size class.

len: 14; abundance: NA; v_gene: TRBV2; j_gene: TRBJ1-4; d_gene: TRBD1; CDR3aa: CASTKGQRNEKLFF; CDR3nt: TGTGCCAGCACGAAGGGACAGCGTAATGAAAAACTGTTTTTT
len: 12; abundance: NA; v_gene: TRBV11-2; j_gene: TRBJ2-7; d_gene: NA; CDR3aa: CASSLIPSEQYF; CDR3nt: TGTGCCAGCAGCCTAATACCCTCCGAGCAGTACTTC
len: 16; abundance: NA; v_gene: TRBV24-1; j_gene: TRBJ2-7; d_gene: TRBD2; CDR3aa: CATRLGTRGHFNEQYF; CDR3nt: TGTGCCACCAGATTAGGGACTAGAGGGCACTTTAACGAGCAGTACTTC
len: 12; abundance: NA; v_gene: TRBV2; j_gene: TRBJ1-2; d_gene: NA; CDR3aa: CASSPTDYGYTF; CDR3nt: TGTGCCAGCAGCCCTACAGACTATGGCTACACCTTC
len: 15; abundance: NA; v_gene: TRBV6-4; j_gene: TRBJ2-3; d_gene: TRBD2; CDR3aa: CASSSGGGKTDTQYF; CDR3nt: TGTGCCAGCAGTTCGGGCGGGGGGAAGACAGATACGCAGTATTTT
len: 15; abundance: NA; v_gene: TRBV7-9; j_gene: TRBJ2-7; d_gene: NA; CDR3aa: CASSLGSAYSYEQYF; CDR3nt: TGTGCCAGCAGCTTAGGATCCGCCTACTCCTACGAGCAGTACTTC
len: 16; abundance: NA; v_gene: TRBV15; j_gene: TRBJ2-7; d_gene: TRBD1; CDR3aa: CATSRGPPGQPYEQYF; CDR3nt: TGTGCCACCAGCAGAGGCCCCCCGGGACAGCCCTACGAGCAGTACTTC
len: 14; abundance: NA; v_gene: TRBV7-2; j_gene: TRBJ2-3; d_gene: NA; CDR3aa: CASSRARTADTQYF; CDR3nt: TGTGCCAGCAGCAGAGCTAGGACAGCAGATACGCAGTATTTT
len: 15; abundance: NA; v_gene: TRBV4-2; j_gene: TRBJ1-1; d_gene: TRBD1; CDR3aa: CASSQVDRGPTEAFF; CDR3nt: TGTGCCAGCAGCCAAGTCGACAGGGGGCCTACTGAAGCTTTCTTT
len: 11; abundance: NA; v_gene: TRBV28; j_gene: TRBJ1-2; d_gene: TRBD1; CDR3aa: CASSWTGGYTF; CDR3nt: TGTGCCAGCAGTTGGACAGGTGGCTACACCTTC
len: 12; abundance: NA; v_gene: TRBV5-6; j_gene: TRBJ1-1; d_gene: NA; CDR3aa: CASSLSSDGAFF; CDR3nt: TGTGCCAGCAGCTTGTCCAGCGACGGGGCTTTCTTT
len: 16; abundance: NA; v_gene: TRBV7-9; j_gene: TRBJ2-7; d_gene: TRBD1; CDR3aa: CASSLVGTGKAYEQYF; CDR3nt: TGTGCCAGCAGCTTAGTGGGGACAGGCAAAGCCTACGAGCAGTACTTC
len: 15; abundance: NA; v_gene: TRBV28; j_gene: TRBJ2-3; d_gene: TRBD2; CDR3aa: CASSASSGMTDTQYF; CDR3nt: TGTGCCAGCAGTGCCTCTAGCGGGATGACAGATACGCAGTATTTT
len: 15; abundance: once; v_gene: TRBV5-5; j_gene: TRBJ1-5; d_gene: NA; CDR3aa: CASSLGQYSNQPQHF; CDR3nt: TGTGCCAGCAGCTTGGGGCAGTATAGCAATCAGCCCCAGCATTTT
len: 15; abundance: NA; v_gene: TRBV6-5; j_gene: TRBJ2-1; d_gene: NA; CDR3aa: CASSYQVRQINEQFF; CDR3nt: TGTGCCAGCAGTTACCAAGTCCGTCAGATCAATGAGCAGTTCTTC
len: 15; abundance: NA; v_gene: TRBV28; j_gene: TRBJ2-7; d_gene: NA; CDR3aa: CASSPADPVRVEQYF; CDR3nt: TGTGCCAGCAGCCCCGCCGACCCCGTGAGGGTCGAGCAGTACTTC
len: 15; abundance: NA; v_gene: TRBV11-2; j_gene: TRBJ2-5; d_gene: NA; CDR3aa: CASSFALSFRGAQYF; CDR3nt: TGTGCCAGCAGCTTCGCTCTATCCTTCAGGGGGGCCCAGTACTTC
len: 13; abundance: NA; v_gene: TRBV12-3/TRBV12-4; j_gene: TRBJ2-7; d_gene: NA; CDR3aa: CASSLNSYYEQYF; CDR3nt: TGTGCCAGCAGTTTAAACAGCTACTACGAGCAGTACTTC
len: 15; abundance: NA; v_gene: TRBV4-2; j_gene: TRBJ2-1; d_gene: TRBD2; CDR3aa: CASSQDGAGGVEQFF; CDR3nt: TGTGCCAGCAGCCAAGATGGAGCGGGAGGGGTTGAGCAGTTCTTC
len: 15; abundance: NA; v_gene: TRBV5-6; j_gene: TRBJ1-2; d_gene: TRBD1; CDR3aa: CASSVPVGTGYGYTF; CDR3nt: TGTGCCAGCAGCGTCCCGGTAGGGACAGGCTATGGCTACACCTTC
len: 15; abundance: once; v_gene: TRBV18; j_gene: TRBJ2-3; d_gene: TRBD2; CDR3aa: CASSPKLADTDTQYF; CDR3nt: TGTGCCAGCTCACCGAAGCTAGCGGACACAGATACGCAGTATTTT
len: 15; abundance: once; v_gene: TRBV18; j_gene: TRBJ2-7; d_gene: NA; CDR3aa: CASSLSGTAGGEQYF; CDR3nt: TGTGCCAGCTCACTCTCCGGGACTGCCGGGGGCGAGCAGTACTTC
len: 15; abundance: NA; v_gene: TRBV7-2; j_gene: TRBJ1-2; d_gene: TRBD1; CDR3aa: CASSSSGQGSSGYTF; CDR3nt: TGTGCCAGCAGCTCTTCCGGACAGGGCTCATCGGGCTACACCTTC
len: 13; abundance: NA; v_gene: TRBV5-4; j_gene: TRBJ2-5; d_gene: NA; CDR3aa: CASSWGLQETQYF; CDR3nt: TGTGCCAGCAGCTGGGGACTTCAAGAGACCCAGTACTTC
len: 16; abundance: NA; v_gene: TRBV5-1; j_gene: TRBJ2-7; d_gene: NA; CDR3aa: CASSLAVSSGTYEQYF; CDR3nt: TGCGCCAGCAGCTTGGCCGTCAGTTCGGGTACCTACGAGCAGTACTTC
len: 14; abundance: NA; v_gene: TRBV7-8; j_gene: TRBJ2-7; d_gene: TRBD2; CDR3aa: CASRHTSDSYEQYF; CDR3nt: TGTGCCAGCAGACATACTAGCGACTCCTACGAGCAGTACTTC
len: 16; abundance: NA; v_gene: TRBV3-1/TRBV3-2; j_gene: TRBJ2-5; d_gene: TRBD2; CDR3aa: CASSQKGGTNQETQYF; CDR3nt: TGTGCCAGCAGCCAAAAGGGCGGGACTAATCAAGAGACCCAGTACTTC
len: 16; abundance: NA; v_gene: TRBV14; j_gene: TRBJ1-6; d_gene: NA; CDR3aa: CASSGRVRLGNSPLHF; CDR3nt: TGTGCCAGCAGTGGCAGGGTGAGACTTGGGAATTCACCCCTCCACTTT
len: 14; abundance: NA; v_gene: TRBV6-2/TRBV6-3; j_gene: TRBJ1-1; d_gene: NA; CDR3aa: CASSYSQLVPEAFF; CDR3nt: TGTGCCAGCAGTTACTCCCAGTTGGTTCCTGAAGCTTTCTTT
len: 14; abundance: NA; v_gene: TRBV4-1; j_gene: TRBJ2-7; d_gene: TRBD1; CDR3aa: CASSLGQVTGEQYF; CDR3nt: TGCGCCAGCAGCCTAGGACAGGTCACGGGGGAGCAGTACTTC
len: 15; abundance: NA; v_gene: TRBV7-3; j_gene: TRBJ2-3; d_gene: TRBD2; CDR3aa: CASSLVAGATDTQYF; CDR3nt: TGTGCCAGCAGCTTGGTAGCGGGCGCCACAGATACGCAGTATTTT
len: 14; abundance: NA; v_gene: TRBV10-3; j_gene: TRBJ2-7; d_gene: TRBD1; CDR3aa: CAISGTGTTYEQYF; CDR3nt: TGTGCCATCAGTGGGACAGGAACAACCTACGAGCAGTACTTC
len: 12; abundance: NA; v_gene: TRBV12-3/TRBV12-4; j_gene: TRBJ2-1; d_gene: NA; CDR3aa: CASSSVYNEQFF; CDR3nt: TGTGCCAGCAGCTCGGTCTACAATGAGCAGTTCTTC
len: 16; abundance: NA; v_gene: TRBV6-5; j_gene: TRBJ1-2; d_gene: NA; CDR3aa: CASSSRRAPPAGGYTF; CDR3nt: TGTGCCAGCAGTTCCCGGCGGGCCCCCCCAGCGGGGGGCTACACCTTC
len: 15; abundance: few; v_gene: TRBV7-8; j_gene: TRBJ2-5; d_gene: TRBD2; CDR3aa: CASSLGPGLLETQYF; CDR3nt: TGTGCCAGCAGCTTAGGGCCGGGACTACTCGAGACCCAGTACTTC
len: 15; abundance: NA; v_gene: TRBV5-4; j_gene: TRBJ2-3; d_gene: TRBD2; CDR3aa: CASSPLAGGQDGQYF; CDR3nt: TGTGCCAGCAGCCCACTAGCGGGGGGGCAGGATGGGCAGTATTTT
len: 14; abundance: NA; v_gene: TRBV11-2; j_gene: TRBJ1-1; d_gene: NA; CDR3aa: CASSLAQGNTEAFF; CDR3nt: TGTGCCAGCAGCTTAGCGCAGGGGAACACTGAAGCTTTCTTT
len: 13; abundance: NA; v_gene: TRBV5-4; j_gene: TRBJ2-3; d_gene: NA; CDR3aa: CASRAGSTDTQYF; CDR3nt: TGTGCCAGCAGGGCAGGAAGCACAGATACGCAGTATTTT
len: 15; abundance: NA; v_gene: TRBV7-3; j_gene: TRBJ2-3; d_gene: TRBD2; CDR3aa: CASSPLDGRPDTQYF; CDR3nt: TGTGCCAGCAGCCCATTGGACGGGAGGCCAGATACGCAGTATTTT
len: 16; abundance: NA; v_gene: TRBV21-1; j_gene: TRBJ2-7; d_gene: NA; CDR3aa: CASSKGPDRFPYEQYF; CDR3nt: TGTGCCAGCAGCAAAGGCCCTGACAGGTTCCCCTACGAGCAGTACTTC
len: 17; abundance: NA; v_gene: TRBV9; j_gene: TRBJ2-1; d_gene: TRBD2; CDR3aa: CASSVGTSGANDHEQFF; CDR3nt: TGTGCCAGCAGCGTAGGGACTAGCGGGGCTAACGACCATGAGCAGTTCTTC
len: 15; abundance: NA; v_gene: TRBV9; j_gene: TRBJ2-7; d_gene: NA; CDR3aa: CASSPRAGSTYEQYF; CDR3nt: TGTGCCAGCAGCCCCCGGGCAGGGTCAACCTACGAGCAGTACTTC
len: 15; abundance: NA; v_gene: TRBV9; j_gene: TRBJ2-1; d_gene: TRBD2; CDR3aa: CASSGLAGAYNEQFF; CDR3nt: TGTGCCAGCAGCGGTCTAGCGGGAGCCTACAATGAGCAGTTCTTC
len: 13; abundance: once; v_gene: TRBV29-1; j_gene: TRBJ2-1; d_gene: TRBD1; CDR3aa: CSGEPGQAIEQFF; CDR3nt: TGCAGCGGTGAACCGGGACAGGCTATCGAGCAGTTCTTC
len: 12; abundance: NA; v_gene: TRBV19; j_gene: TRBJ1-1; d_gene: TRBD1; CDR3aa: CASSAGGTEAFF; CDR3nt: TGTGCCAGTAGTGCAGGGGGCACTGAAGCTTTCTTT